This T cell receptor (beta chain) was recovered during a study of shared clonotypes between healthy human individuals. This clone was seen once. Antigen: not known. The study, taken as a whole, reports: The sole specimen, blood, was sampled, and tissue repertoires likely differ.

The CDR3 contains 15 residues. Germline assignment: CDR1 SGHDN and CDR2 FVKESK. J lost 7 bases, V lost 8 bases, and 14 bases had no gene match. Produced via immunoSEQ multiplex PCR; TCRdb's table is partial and in-frame only. The table shows over 950,000 clones, with 60% to 85% occurring only once. This clonotype was sampled from a man in his late teens or twenties in good health. Some clones in this sample may be carry-over from other donors' samples. The rearrangement joins TRBV14 to TRBJ2-3; 8 bases align to TRBD1. Sequenced: memory CD4+ T cells from PBMCs. Regarding subset: CD45RA-negative fraction. CDR3 nucleotide sequence: TGTGCCAGCCTATCTGGAGGACAGGGACATAATACGCAGTATTTT. Its protein product is CASLSGGQGHNTQYF.